What follows are 21 T cell receptor beta chains derived from one specimen sequenced in a study of Tregs in tolerant kidney transplant recipients. The table came from immunoSEQ multiplex PCR; TCRdb's copy has only in-frame clones and leaves some out. The sample totals fewer than 55,000 clones. Source: CD4+ T cells from blood, taken before the transplant. The origin of the receptors is a human donor who received a combined kidney and bone marrow transplant.

In the case of this clone: The CDR3 extends 3 residues past the end of the read, so its final part is completed from the germline J gene. The chain is built from TRBV6-2 or TRBV6-3 and TRBJ1-5; D may be TRBD1 (5 bases). With 6 bases removed from V and 6 bases from J, the gap between germline ends came to 15 bases. The CDR3 sequence is 14 residues long. Germline CDR1 MNHEY, CDR2 SVGEGT. CDR3: CASRGGQGGQPQHF. Incomplete CDR3 DNA: TGTGCCAGCAGGGGTGGGCAGGGCGGTCAGCCC.

A remark on this clone: With the read ending 3 residues before the CDR3 end, the germline J gene is used to fill in that end. The rearrangement uses TRBV7-9 and TRBJ2-2; 7 bases align to TRBD1. CDR3 size: 15 residues. Trimming removed 6 bases from V and 4 bases from J; junction bases left unmatched: 8. From germline, CDR1 is SEHNR and CDR2 FQNEAQ (reference sequence). The sequenced part of the CDR3 DNA is TGTGCCAGCAGACACAGGGGTTGGGGCACCGGGGAG. Its translation: CASRHRGWGTGE. The entire CDR3 protein reads CASRHRGWGTGELFF.

In regard to this clone: Read data end 3 residues before the CDR3 end; the end is taken from the germline J gene. The chain uses TRBV30 and TRBJ2-3, with TRBD1 matching over 9 bases. J was trimmed by 8 bases and V by 1 base; bases with no gene match: 10. The CDR3 totals 15 residues. Germline lookup yields CDR1 GTSNPN and CDR2 SVGIG (reference sequence). The DNA read from the CDR3 is TGTGCCTGGAGTGGGGGACAGGGTACAATGGGTACG. It codes for CAWSGGQGTMGT. The whole CDR3 is CAWSGGQGTMGTQYF.

Comments on this clone: Read coverage stops 3 residues before the CDR3 terminus; the germline J gene supplies the remainder. The chain has TRBV7-8 and TRBJ1-1; the match to TRBD1 covers 11 bases. V was pared by 0 bases and J by 4 bases, with 1 base of the junction left unmatched. CDR1 is SGHVS, CDR2 FQNEAQ, per germline. The CDR3 runs to 15 residues. CDR3 residues: CASSLAGTGGTEAFF. Partial CDR3 DNA: TGTGCCAGCAGCTTAGCTGGGACAGGGGGCACTGAA. Full variable domain (outside the CDR3, taken from reference TRBV7-8 and TRBJ1-1): GAGVSQSPRYKVAKRGQDVALRCDPISGHVSLFWYQQALGQGPEFLTYFQNEAQLDKSGLPSDRFFAERPEGSVSTLKIQRTQQEDSAVYLCASSLAGTGGTEAFFGQGTRLTVV.

Remarks on this clone: The read terminates 3 residues ahead of where the CDR3 ends, so the germline J gene completes it. The V and J genes are TRBV6-2 or TRBV6-3 and TRBJ2-7; 7 bases are shared with TRBD2. Germline assignment: CDR1 MNHEY and CDR2 SVGEGT. J gave up 0 bases and V 5 bases, and 7 bases lay outside the gene matches. This CDR3 has 15 residues. CDR3 sequence: CASSPSGASSYEQYF. Partial CDR3 DNA: TGTGCCAGCAGTCCCAGCGGGGCGAGCTCCTACGAG.

Comments on this clone: The CDR3 goes on 3 residues after the read ends, and that part is filled in from the germline J gene. The chain has TRBV29-1 and TRBJ2-5, with unresolved D. V was shortened by 7 bases and J by 5 bases, with 11 bases between the two germline ends. CDR1 is SQVTM, CDR2 ANQGSEA, per germline. This CDR3 has 11 residues. CDR3: CSASLSETQYF. CDR3 bases read: TGCAGCGCCTCCCTCTCGGAGACC.

As to this clone: Read data end 3 residues before the CDR3 end; the end is taken from the germline J gene. This sequence joins TRBV19 and TRBJ2-7; the match to TRBD1 covers 12 bases. The J segment lost 5 bases and the V segment lost 3 bases, leaving 5 bases of the junction unmatched. There are 15 residues in the CDR3. Per the germline V gene, CDR1 is LNHDA and CDR2 is SQIVND (reference sequence). The CDR3 here is CASSISGTGGDEQYF. Partial CDR3 DNA: TGTGCCAGTAGTATTTCGGGGACAGGGGGCGACGAG. The whole variable domain, filled in from reference TRBV19 and TRBJ2-7, reads DGGITQSPKYLFRKEGQNVTLSCEQNLNHDAMYWYRQDPGQGLRLIYYSQIVNDFQKGDIAEGYSVSREKKESFPLTVTSAQKNPTAFYLCASSISGTGGDEQYFGPGTRLTVT.

CDR3 amino acids: CSAIGIGTDNMNTEAFF. Incomplete CDR3 DNA: TGCAGTGCTATTGGTATAGGGACAGACAACATGAACACTGAA. This rearrangement joins TRBV20-1 to TRBJ1-1; 7 bases are shared with TRBD1. The DNA ends 3 residues before the CDR3 does, and the rest of the CDR3 is filled in from the germline J gene. With V trimmed by 4 bases and J by 0 bases, 14 bases remained unmatched. This CDR3 spans 17 amino acids. Germline values: CDR1 DFQATT, CDR2 SNEGSKA (reference sequence).

The CDR3: CASSPDTRNQPQHF. The sequenced CDR3 bases are TGTGCCAGCTCACCAGACACCCGCAATCAGCCC. The chain is built from TRBV18 and TRBJ1-5; D is unclear. The CDR3 extends 3 residues past the end of the read, so its final part is completed from the germline J gene. The CDR3 is made up of 14 amino acids. The germline V and J ends were trimmed by 2 bases and 2 bases, with 7 bases remaining between them. Germline V lookup: CDR1 KGHSH, CDR2 LQKENI.

For this clone: The CDR3 end falls 3 residues outside the read, so it is completed with the germline J gene. The chain is built from TRBV7-7 and TRBJ1-5; 9 bases line up with TRBD1. V shed 3 bases, J shed 0 bases, and the junction held 6 bases outside the gene matches. Germline V CDR1 and CDR2: SSHAT, FNYEAQ (reference sequence). This CDR3 is 17 amino acids long. CDR3 sequence reads: CASSFPRTGVSNQPQHF. The sequenced part of the CDR3 DNA is TGTGCCAGCAGCTTTCCCCGGACAGGGGTTAGCAATCAGCCC.

As regards this clone: The observed sequence ends 3 residues before the CDR3 terminus, with the missing tail filled in from the germline J gene. This chain connects TRBV30 to TRBJ2-6; the D gene is possibly TRBD1 (6 bases). V lost 4 bases and J 4 bases, leaving 17 bases between the germline ends. Looked up from germline, CDR1 is GTSNPN and CDR2 is SVGIG (reference sequence). The CDR3 totals 16 residues. The sequenced part of the CDR3 DNA is TGTGCCTGGACTTCCCTAGGGACATGGGGGGCCAACGTC. Protein product: CAWTSLGTWGANV. The whole CDR3 sequence reads CAWTSLGTWGANVLTF.

For this clone: The read ends 3 residues shy of where the CDR3 ends; the end is completed using the germline J gene. The rearrangement links TRBV19 to TRBJ2-2; D unclear. CDR3 length: 14 amino acids. Germline CDR1 LNHDA, CDR2 SQIVND (reference sequence). The V end lost 3 bases, the J end lost 8 bases, and 13 bases lay between the germline ends. Partial CDR3 DNA: TGTGCCAGTAGTATTAGCCACTATACAGGGGAG. Protein: CASSISHYTGE. The complete CDR3 protein is CASSISHYTGELFF.

A remark on this clone: The read ends 3 residues before the CDR3 terminus; that terminus is restored from the germline J gene. The chain carries TRBV7-6 and TRBJ2-4; either TRBD1 or TRBD2 may supply D (5 bases each). The germline V gene encodes CDR1 SGHVS and CDR2 FNYEAQ. This CDR3 is built from 13 residues. V shed 2 bases and J shed 8 bases, with 10 bases lying between them. CDR3: CASSLRGEDIQYF. Partial CDR3 DNA: TGTGCCAGCAGCTTAAGGGGAGAGGACATT.

As to this clone: The observed sequence ends 3 residues before the CDR3 terminus, with the missing tail filled in from the germline J gene. The V and J genes are TRBV6-2 or TRBV6-3 and TRBJ1-2; 10 positions agree with TRBD1. Germline V gives CDR1 MNHEY, CDR2 SVGEGT. There are 11 residues in the CDR3. Partial CDR3 DNA: TGTGCCAGCAATCGACAGGGGGCC. Translating gives CASNRQGA. Given in full, the CDR3 is CASNRQGAYTF.

Of note for this clone: With the read ending 3 residues before the CDR3 end, the germline J gene is used to fill in that end. The chain has TRBV19 and TRBJ2-7; perhaps TRBD2 as D (6 bases). The V end was cut by 2 bases, the J end by 4 bases, with 15 bases between. CDR3 length: 15 residues. CDR1 and CDR2 (germline): LNHDA, SQIVND (reference sequence). The CDR3 bases that were read are TGTGCCAGTAGTATAAGGAGGGCCGGGGTTTACGAG. Translated, it gives CASSIRRAGVYE. The CDR3 in its entirety is CASSIRRAGVYEQYF.

Comment on this clone: The CDR3 extends 3 residues past the end of the read, so its final part is completed from the germline J gene. J is TRBJ1-3 and V is TRBV19, with D maybe TRBD1 (5 bases). This CDR3 contains 16 residues. The germline V and J ends were trimmed by 9 bases and 4 bases, with 22 bases remaining between them. Germline V gene sequence: CDR1 LNHDA, CDR2 SQIVND (reference sequence). The covered CDR3 bases are TGTGCCAGCAAAAATAGGGAGGTTGGGGCCGGAAACACC. Translated: CASKNREVGAGNT. The full CDR3 protein is CASKNREVGAGNTIYF.

Concerning this clone itself: The read ends 3 residues early relative to the CDR3; the germline J gene fills the gap. The chain joins TRBV7-2 to TRBJ1-2, with D unresolved. V lost 1 base, J lost 7 bases, and 13 bases lay in between. This CDR3 comprises 14 residues. The germline V gene has CDR1 SGHTA and CDR2 FQGNSA. The DNA read from the CDR3 is TGTGCCAGCAGCTTAGTTCGATTCGAACTTGGC. This gives the protein CASSLVRFELG. The whole CDR3 is CASSLVRFELGYTF. The whole variable domain, filled in from reference TRBV7-2 and TRBJ1-2, reads GAGVSQSPSNKVTEKGKDVELRCDPISGHTALYWYRQSLGQGLEFLIYFQGNSAPDKSGLPSDRFSAERTGGSVSTLTIQRTQQEDSAVYLCASSLVRFELGYTFGSGTRLTVV.

About this clone itself: The sequence runs out 3 residues before the end of the CDR3; the remainder is reconstructed from the germline J gene. The chain joins TRBV19 to TRBJ1-1, with TRBD1 matching over 9 bases. With V trimmed by 6 bases and J by 5 bases, 10 bases remained unmatched. Germline lookup yields CDR1 LNHDA and CDR2 SQIVND (reference sequence). The CDR3 loop spans 15 amino acids. The CDR3 DNA, read in part, is TGTGCCAGTAGCAAGGCCGGGACAGGGTGGACTGAA. Its translation: CASSKAGTGWTE. The entire CDR3 protein is CASSKAGTGWTEAFF.

Concerning this clone itself: The read ends 3 residues shy of where the CDR3 ends; the end is completed using the germline J gene. The chain links TRBV7-2 to TRBJ2-7, with 7 bases fitting TRBD1. Looked up from germline, CDR1 is SGHTA and CDR2 is FQGNSA. V shed 5 bases and J 0 bases; nucleotides not matched to a gene: 7. There are 15 residues in the CDR3. The CDR3 protein is CASSGDSPSSYEQYF. The DNA read from the CDR3 is TGTGCCAGCAGCGGGGACAGCCCATCCTCCTACGAG.

As to this clone: From the germline J gene comes the end of the CDR3, since the read stops 3 residues before it. The V call is TRBV7-9, the J call TRBJ1-1, with no clear D. The CDR3 length is 12 residues. The V gene's germline CDR1 is SEHNR and CDR2 FQNEAQ (reference sequence). The V gene lost 2 bases and the J gene lost 6 bases, with 7 bases spanning the gap. This CDR3 reads CASSLLGSEAFF. The CDR3 bases that were read are TGTGCCAGCAGCTTATTGGGCTCTGAA.

Remarks on this clone: Coverage ceases 3 residues before the CDR3 finishes, and the germline J gene fills in the end. This sequence joins TRBV30 and TRBJ2-3; no clear D. Germline V lookup: CDR1 GTSNPN, CDR2 SVGIG (reference sequence). The CDR3 is made up of 12 amino acids. The V gene lost 0 bases and the J gene lost 6 bases, with 7 bases spanning the gap. CDR3 sequence: CAWSVLLDTQYF. The part of the CDR3 DNA that was read is TGTGCCTGGAGTGTACTGTTGGATACG.